The rows below give T cell receptor beta chains drawn from one sample of a study of blood T cells in healthy people across ages. TCRdb re-called the 5' RACE reads through MiXCR, storing one row per CDR3 protein. The sample lists fewer than 900,000 distinct CDR3 sequences; 49% were seen once. Source material: blood. These TCRs come from a woman in her sixties in good health. CDR3s include the opening cysteine and the closing phenylalanine or tryptophan. A D gene is named only where the DNA matches it firmly. Rows may omit the clone size; those that give it use once, few, many or a size class.

CASSQSAASAYNEQYF TGCGCCAGCAGCCAATCTGCAGCGTCCGCCTACAATGAGCAGTACTTC NA NA TRBJ2-7 TRBV4-1
CASSPHGHRDSLSYEQYF TGTGCCAGCAGCCCACATGGCCACCGGGACTCCCTCTCCTACGAGCAGTACTTC NA NA TRBJ2-7 TRBV7-3
CASSLSGLYNEQFF TGTGCCAGCAGTTTATCGGGTTTGTACAATGAGCAGTTCTTC NA NA TRBJ2-1 TRBV28
CASGLVGGRFGYTF TGTGCCAGCGGTTTAGTGGGGGGGAGGTTTGGCTACACCTTC NA NA TRBJ1-2 TRBV28
CASSLSPGQGPYEQYF TGCGCCAGCAGCTTGTCCCCGGGGCAGGGACCCTACGAGCAGTACTTC NA NA TRBJ2-7 TRBV5-1
CASSQDRLGRDEQYF TGCGCCAGCAGCCAAGATCGTCTGGGGAGAGACGAGCAGTACTTC NA NA TRBJ2-7 TRBV4-3
CSANGRAGEQYF TGCAGTGCTAATGGGCGGGCCGGGGAGCAGTACTTC NA NA TRBJ2-4 TRBV20-1
CASSRQGPTLEQYF TGTGCCAGCAGCCGACAGGGGCCCACACTCGAGCAGTACTTC NA TRBD1 TRBJ2-7 TRBV6-1
CASSLSLHNEQFF TGTGCCAGCAGCTTATCTCTTCACAATGAGCAGTTCTTC NA NA TRBJ2-1 TRBV7-3
CASSFPGRTIYEQYF TGTGCCAGCAGCTTCCCGGGACGAACTATCTACGAGCAGTACTTC NA NA TRBJ2-7 TRBV3-1
CASGLSPFGEQFF TGTGCTAGTGGTTTGTCCCCGTTTGGTGAGCAGTTCTTC NA NA TRBJ2-1 TRBV12-5
CSASEGGWETQYF TGCAGTGCTAGTGAAGGGGGCTGGGAGACCCAGTACTTC few TRBD1 TRBJ2-5 TRBV20-1
CSGSGSKYEQYF TGCAGCGGTAGCGGGAGTAAGTACGAGCAGTACTTC NA TRBD2 TRBJ2-7 TRBV29-1
CSVGTVPSGGWNEQYF TGCAGCGTTGGGACAGTTCCAAGCGGCGGGTGGAACGAGCAGTACTTC few NA TRBJ2-7 TRBV29-1
CASHTGTTYEQYF TGTGCCAGCCACACAGGGACGACCTACGAGCAGTACTTC NA NA TRBJ2-7 TRBV28
CASSQGTGANQPQHF TGTGCCAGCAGCCAAGGAACAGGGGCCAATCAGCCCCAGCATTTT few TRBD1 TRBJ1-5 TRBV4-2
CASSPGTRLNTEAFF TGTGCCAGCAGCCCTGGGACACGCTTGAACACTGAAGCTTTCTTT NA NA TRBJ1-1 TRBV9
CASSRGTGRGGSYNEQYF TGTGCCAGCTCGCGAGGGACAGGGAGAGGCGGCTCCTACAATGAGCAGTACTTC many TRBD1 TRBJ2-7 TRBV18
CASSTTGTGREQYF TGTGCCAGCAGTACCACCGGGACAGGGCGCGAGCAGTACTTC NA TRBD1 TRBJ2-7 TRBV28
CASSLERASAGVQQYF TGTGCCAGCAGTTTGGAAAGGGCTAGCGCCGGAGTGCAGCAGTACTTC few NA TRBJ2-4 TRBV27
CSGRDRTLNSPLHF TGCAGTGGCCGCGACAGGACCCTTAATTCACCCCTCCACTTT NA NA TRBJ1-6 TRBV20-1
CASSQEGEGEQYF TGCGCCAGCAGCCAAGAAGGGGAGGGCGAGCAGTACTTC few TRBD2 TRBJ2-7 TRBV4-3
CASSQEGEQYF TGTGCCAGCAGCCAGGAGGGCGAGCAGTACTTC NA NA TRBJ2-7 TRBV3-1
CASSPNLNTEAFF TGTGCCAGCAGCCCCAACCTGAACACTGAAGCTTTCTTT few NA TRBJ1-1 TRBV7-3
CAISPDRGLGETQYF TGTGCCATCAGCCCAGACAGGGGGCTAGGAGAGACCCAGTACTTC NA TRBD1 TRBJ2-5 TRBV10-3
CASRLAGSETQYF TGTGCCAGCAGGTTGGCGGGGTCCGAGACCCAGTACTTC NA NA TRBJ2-5 TRBV27
CASSSGRRIPIETQYF TGTGCCAGCAGTTCCGGACGGCGGATCCCTATCGAGACCCAGTACTTC NA NA TRBJ2-5 TRBV6-2/TRBV6-3
CASSLTGWRETQYF TGCGCCAGCAGCTTGACAGGGTGGAGAGAGACCCAGTACTTC NA NA TRBJ2-5 TRBV5-1
CASSPNPLAGGLNYEQYF TGTGCCAGCTCCCCTAATCCACTAGCGGGAGGACTGAACTACGAGCAGTACTTC NA TRBD2 TRBJ2-7 TRBV18
CASSLRAGTGYNEQFF TGTGCCAGCAGCTTAAGGGCCGGGACGGGGTACAATGAGCAGTTCTTC few NA TRBJ2-1 TRBV7-3
CAWSADRAYEQYF TGTGCCTGGAGTGCGGACCGCGCCTACGAGCAGTACTTC NA NA TRBJ2-7 TRBV30
CASSPQLAGGYNEQFF TGTGCCAGCAGCCCGCAACTAGCGGGAGGGTATAATGAGCAGTTCTTC NA TRBD2 TRBJ2-1 TRBV7-9
CASSHDLSLADNNEQYF TGCGCCAGCAGCCACGATCTAAGTCTAGCGGACAACAATGAGCAGTACTTC NA TRBD2 TRBJ2-7 TRBV4-1
CAISGDSKETQYF TGTGCCATCAGTGGGGACAGCAAAGAGACCCAGTACTTC NA TRBD1 TRBJ2-5 TRBV10-3
CASSWAGEGSPLHF TGTGCCAGCAGCTGGGCGGGGGAAGGTTCACCCCTCCACTTT NA NA TRBJ1-6 TRBV7-2
CASSLAMGTVGSYEQYF TGTGCCAGCAGCTTAGCAATGGGGACAGTAGGCTCCTACGAGCAGTACTTC once TRBD1 TRBJ2-7 TRBV13
CSARGRQNYEQYF TGCAGTGCTAGAGGGCGACAGAACTACGAGCAGTACTTC NA NA TRBJ2-7 TRBV20-1
CASSSDPAGAAYEQYF TGCGCCAGCAGCTCCGATCCAGCGGGGGCAGCCTACGAGCAGTACTTC NA TRBD2 TRBJ2-7 TRBV5-1
CATTLHQETQYF TGTGCCACCACCCTGCACCAAGAGACCCAGTACTTC NA NA TRBJ2-5 TRBV24-1
CASSEDSRYSQPQHF TGTGCCAGCAGCGAAGACAGCCGCTATAGTCAGCCCCAGCATTTT NA NA TRBJ1-5 TRBV9
CASSLNPRGPYEQYF TGTGCCAGCAGTTTGAATCCCAGGGGTCCCTACGAGCAGTACTTC NA NA TRBJ2-7 TRBV27
CASSPGLAGPRYNEQFF TGCGCCAGCAGCCCCGGACTAGCGGGACCCCGGTACAATGAGCAGTTCTTC NA TRBD2 TRBJ2-1 TRBV4-1
CASSARTSSYEQYF TGTGCCAGCAGTGCCAGGACAAGCTCCTACGAGCAGTACTTC NA NA TRBJ2-7 TRBV2
CASSVQGVGELFF TGTGCCAGCAGCGTTCAGGGTGTCGGGGAGCTGTTTTTT NA NA TRBJ2-2 TRBV9
CASGGDGDTQYF TGTGCCAGCGGCGGGGACGGAGATACGCAGTATTTT NA NA TRBJ2-3 TRBV7-2